This T cell receptor (beta chain) was sequenced during a study of blood T cells in healthy people across ages. Study-level results: Long-lived donors exceeded aged donors in naive CD4+ cells and diversity.

On this clonotype: Its antigen is not known.

Germline CDR1 MNHNS, CDR2 SASEGT. V was trimmed by 7 bases and J by 4 bases, leaving 12 bases between them. The CDR3 loop spans 13 amino acids. A second PCR of about 6 to 12 cycles used a sample-barcoded 5' primer and a J-beta primer mix. All samples gave at least 2.5 million CDR3-containing paired-end reads. TCRdb independently ran MiXCR on the 5' RACE reads; one entry per CDR3 protein. This table holds about 1,600,000 distinct CDR3 sequences, 42% found once. The chain employs TRBV6-1 and TRBJ2-3, with D hard to call. The source is a woman under 30 in good health. Sequencing used blood. CDR3 sequence reads: CASKRGTPDTQYF. The DNA for the CDR3 is TGTGCCAGCAAACGAGGCACCCCAGATACGCAGTATTTT.